This T cell receptor (beta chain) was found in a study of shared clonotypes between healthy human individuals. CDR3 length: 15 amino acids. Deletions cut 5 bases from V and 0 bases from J, with 8 bases between. Germline CDR1 is SGHTA and CDR2 is FQGTGA. Assay runs were performed at deep level. Profiling relied on immunoSEQ multiplex PCR, and the TCRdb table lists in-frame clones only, not all of them. Of roughly 500,000 clones listed, roughly 95% are singletons. Sequenced sample: naive CD4+ T cells sorted from blood. Sample subset: CD45RA+ positively selected. The genes are TRBV7-3 and TRBJ2-6; no clear D. The clonotype originates from a woman under 40 in good health. The CDR3 region is CASSDYSSGANVLTF. Written as DNA, the CDR3 is TGTGCCAGCAGCGATTACAGCTCTGGGGCCAACGTCCTGACTTTC.